A single T cell receptor (beta chain) is shown here with its context. Germline lookup yields CDR1 SQVTM and CDR2 ANQGSEA. V lost 6 bases to trimming and J lost 3 bases; unmatched junction nucleotides: 4. CDR3 length equals 14 residues. The repertoire was sequenced with immunoSEQ multiplex PCR; TCRdb's copy has only in-frame clones and lacks some. The sample holds 55,000 to 70,000 clones, around nine tenths seen once. This sample was taken from a study of blood T cell repertoires in COVID-19. Material for sequencing was peripheral blood. The rearrangement links TRBV29-1 to TRBJ2-1; 11 positions agree with TRBD2. This receptor was obtained from a woman aged 70-85 years with active COVID-19. The CDR3 here is CSVEGLADYNEQFF. The CDR3 DNA reads TGCAGCGTGGAGGGACTAGCGGACTACAATGAGCAGTTCTTC.